This is a list of T cell receptor beta chains from one sample in a study of neurological immune-mediated disorders. One entry per CDR3 protein results from TCRdb running MiXCR on the 5' RACE reads. This sample carries 12,000 to 15,000 distinct CDR3 sequences, roughly 13% of them seen once, and the ten largest clones take about two fifths. Sequenced sample: CD8+ T cells from blood. Receptors were obtained from a female donor with HTLV-1-associated myelopathy (HAM/TSP). Both conserved end residues are part of each CDR3. A D gene is named only where the DNA matches it firmly. Only part of the rows carry a size: once, few, many, or a class if the clone is expanded.

TRBV4-3,TRBJ2-1,-,many,TGCGCCAGCAGCCAAGCGGACGCTAGCTCCTACAATGAGCAGTTCTTC,CASSQADASSYNEQFF
TRBV10-3,TRBJ2-1,-,many,TGTGCCATCAGTGTTCGAGACAGGACGACCAATGAGCAGTTCTTC,CAISVRDRTTNEQFF
TRBV11-1,TRBJ2-3,-,many,TGTGCCAGCAGCCAAAAGGGGAACCCAACAGATACGCAGTATTTT,CASSQKGNPTDTQYF
TRBV27,TRBJ1-4,-,many,TGTGCCAGCAGTTTATCATACCCCTATGAAAAACTGTTTTTT,CASSLSYPYEKLFF
TRBV6-5,TRBJ2-2,-,many,TGTGCCAGCAGTTACTCAGGTTCCGGGGAGCTGTTTTTT,CASSYSGSGELFF
TRBV7-9,TRBJ2-3,TRBD1,many,TGTGCCAGCAGCCCCGGGACAGGGGACACAGATACGCAGTATTTT,CASSPGTGDTDTQYF
TRBV5-1,TRBJ2-1,TRBD2,many,TGCGCCAGCAGGCCCGGACTAGCGGGGAAGGATGAGCAGTTCTTC,CASRPGLAGKDEQFF
TRBV6-5,TRBJ2-2,-,-,TGTGCCAGCAGTGACAGGCCGGAGAACACCGGGGAGCTGTTTTTT,CASSDRPENTGELFF
TRBV7-9,TRBJ2-1,TRBD1,-,TGTGCCAGCAGCTCAGTAGGGACAGGGGTCTACAATGAGCAGTTCTTC,CASSSVGTGVYNEQFF
TRBV19,TRBJ1-5,-,many,TGTGCCATTGGGCAGGGGCATCTCAATCAGCCCCAGCATTTT,CAIGQGHLNQPQHF
TRBV5-1,TRBJ2-1,-,many,TGCGCCAGCAGGCAACTTAATGAGCAGTTCTTC,CASRQLNEQFF
TRBV7-2,TRBJ2-5,TRBD2,many,TGTGCCAGCACCCGACGCGGGGGGGACCAAGAGACCCAGTACTTC,CASTRRGGDQETQYF
TRBV7-8,TRBJ1-5,TRBD1,many,TGTGCCAGCAGATCCGGACAGGGTGGGCTTAATCAGCCCCAGCATTTT,CASRSGQGGLNQPQHF
TRBV20-1,TRBJ2-1,-,many,TGCAGTGCTCGAGGGGGGAATGAGCAGTTCTTC,CSARGGNEQFF
TRBV6-2/TRBV6-3,TRBJ1-1,-,many,TGTGCCAGCAGTACTCGGGACAATTGGATGAACACTGAAGCTTTCTTT,CASSTRDNWMNTEAFF
TRBV5-1,TRBJ2-7,-,once,TGCGCCAGCAGACAGGAAATCTCCTACGAGCAGTACTTC,CASRQEISYEQYF
TRBV7-9,TRBJ2-1,TRBD2,many,TGTGCCAGCAGCCCCAGGACTAGCGGGAGAAGTAATGAGCAGTTCTTC,CASSPRTSGRSNEQFF
TRBV27,TRBJ2-5,-,many,TGTGCCAGCAGTTTTGTCGGGAAGACGACCCAGTACTTC,CASSFVGKTTQYF
TRBV24-1,TRBJ2-1,TRBD2,many,TGTGCCACCAGTGATCTCAAGACTAGCGGGATAAATGAGCAGTTCTTC,CATSDLKTSGINEQFF
TRBV6-6,TRBJ1-5,-,many,TGTGCCAGCAGTTACCTCGGACGGAGCCAGGACAATCAGCCCCAGCATTTT,CASSYLGRSQDNQPQHF
TRBV6-1,TRBJ2-1,-,many,TGTGCCAGCAGACGGGGGCTCTACAATGAGCAGTTCTTC,CASRRGLYNEQFF
TRBV5-1,TRBJ2-3,-,-,TGCGCAAGCAGCTTGGCAAGGGCAGAAACGCAGTATTTT,CASSLARAETQYF
TRBV28,TRBJ2-7,-,many,TGTGCCAGCAGTTTATGCAGAATAGGATCGGGGTATTTGTGTGAGCAGTACTTC,CASSLCRIGSGYLCEQYF
TRBV7-9,TRBJ1-2,-,many,TGTGCCAGCAGTCGACCTGAGACAGATTTTTTGGGCTACACCTTC,CASSRPETDFLGYTF
TRBV12-3/TRBV12-4,TRBJ2-1,-,many,TGTGCCAGCAGTTTAGCAAGGACTCCCTACAATGAGCAGTTCTTC,CASSLARTPYNEQFF
TRBV4-1,TRBJ2-2,-,many,TGCGCCAGCAGCCAAACAGGGTCACCCGGGGAGCTGTTTTTT,CASSQTGSPGELFF
TRBV29-1,TRBJ2-7,-,many,TGCAGCGTTGTTCCGTCTGACATTCTCTACGAGCAGTACTTC,CSVVPSDILYEQYF
TRBV7-2,TRBJ1-1,TRBD1,many,TGTGCCAGCAGCTCCGACAGGGGCACTGAAGCTTTCTTT,CASSSDRGTEAFF
TRBV6-5,TRBJ1-1,-,-,TGTGCCATCAGTTTCGGATCCTCGAACACTGAAGCTTTCTTT,CAISFGSSNTEAFF
TRBV10-3,TRBJ2-7,TRBD1,many,TGTGCCATCAGTACCGGGACAGGGGGCGTTTCCGACTACGAGCAGTACTTC,CAISTGTGGVSDYEQYF
TRBV20-1,TRBJ2-7,TRBD1,many,TGCAGTGCTAGATCTTGGGGACAGGTTACCTACGAGCAGTACTTC,CSARSWGQVTYEQYF
TRBV10-3,TRBJ2-5,TRBD2,many,TGTGCCATCAGTGGTCGACTAGCGGGAGTGGCAGAGACCCAGTACTTC,CAISGRLAGVAETQYF
TRBV27,TRBJ2-1,-,once,TGTGCCAGCAGTTACCAAGGGGGTGAACAGTTCTTC,CASSYQGGEQFF
TRBV13,TRBJ1-2,-,many,TGTGCCAGCAGCTTAGCAGGGGATTTCTATGGCTACACCTTC,CASSLAGDFYGYTF
TRBV6-6,TRBJ2-3,TRBD2,many,TGTGCCAGCAGTAGTCCGGGACTAGCGGGGCCCATCACAGATACGCAGTATTTT,CASSSPGLAGPITDTQYF
TRBV15,TRBJ2-5,-,hyperexpanded,TGTGCCACCAGCACACAGGCGGGGGAGACCCAGTACTTC,CATSTQAGETQYF
TRBV2,TRBJ1-1,-,many,TGTGCCAGGGGAGTTCTGAACACTGAAGCTTTCTTT,CARGVLNTEAFF
TRBV25-1,TRBJ2-5,-,-,TGTGCCAGCAGTGCCGCACATACTAAGAAGGGGACCCAGTACTTC,CASSAAHTKKGTQYF
TRBV19,TRBJ1-5,-,-,TGTGCCAGTAAAATAGGGGGGACGGGCAGCAATCAGACCCAGCATTTT,CASKIGGTGSNQTQHF
TRBV12-3/TRBV12-4,TRBJ2-5,-,many,TGTGCCAGCAGTCTACGACTGCCCCAAGAGACCCAGTACTTC,CASSLRLPQETQYF
TRBV28,TRBJ1-1,-,many,TGTGCCAGCAGTTTTGGGGGGGCTGAAGCTTTCTTT,CASSFGGAEAFF
TRBV5-1,TRBJ1-1,TRBD1,many,TGCGCCAGCAGCATTAACAGGGGTGGGAACACTGAAGCTTTCTTT,CASSINRGGNTEAFF
TRBV7-3,TRBJ2-1,TRBD2,many,TGTGCCAGCAGCTCAGCCGGGGGGGCCGATGAGCAGTTCTTC,CASSSAGGADEQFF
TRBV4-1,TRBJ1-1,TRBD1,many,TGCGCCAGCAGCCAACCCCGACAGGGATGGGACACTGAAGCTTTCTTT,CASSQPRQGWDTEAFF
TRBV20-1,TRBJ1-1,-,many,TGCAGTGCTACGGAGAACACTGAAGCTTTCTTT,CSATENTEAFF
TRBV5-1,TRBJ2-7,TRBD2,many,TGCGCCAGCAGCTTGGGAACTAGCGGGAGGACCGTAAACGAGCAGTACTTC,CASSLGTSGRTVNEQYF
TRBV7-9,TRBJ2-3,-,many,TGTGCCAGCAGCTCGTCCCACTCGGGCACAGATACGCAGTATTTT,CASSSSHSGTDTQYF
TRBV5-5,TRBJ2-1,TRBD2,many,TGTGCCAGCAGCCCGGGGACTAGCGGCCCCACCTTTTACAATGAGCAGTTCTTC,CASSPGTSGPTFYNEQFF